This T cell receptor (beta chain) appears in the sequencing data of a study of blood T cell repertoires in COVID-19. Sequencing was performed with immunoSEQ multiplex PCR; in TCRdb, only in-frame clones are kept and a portion is missing. The repertoire has roughly 340,000 clones, about 89% of them found once; the top ten carry about 6.9%. The CDR3 is made up of 15 amino acids. The V gene lost 0 bases and the J gene lost 5 bases, with 11 bases spanning the gap. Looked up from germline, CDR1 is SGHVS and CDR2 is FQNEAQ. This clonotype was obtained from a woman between 50 and 59 years old with COVID-19, enrolled during active disease. The specimen was peripheral blood. The J gene is TRBJ1-5, the V gene TRBV7-8; D ambiguous. CDR3 sequence (DNA): TGTGCCAGCAGCTTAGCGGTGCAGGCAGATCAGCCCCAGCATTTT. It specifies CASSLAVQADQPQHF.